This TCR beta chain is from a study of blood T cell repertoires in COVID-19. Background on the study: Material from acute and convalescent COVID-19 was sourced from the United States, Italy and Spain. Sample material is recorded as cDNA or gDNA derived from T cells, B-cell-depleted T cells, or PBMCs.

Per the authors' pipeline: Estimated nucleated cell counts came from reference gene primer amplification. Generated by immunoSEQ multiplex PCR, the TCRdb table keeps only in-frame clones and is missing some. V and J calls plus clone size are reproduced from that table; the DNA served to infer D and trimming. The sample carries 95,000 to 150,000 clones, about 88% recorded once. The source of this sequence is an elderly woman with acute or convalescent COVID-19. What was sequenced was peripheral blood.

The CDR3 DNA is TGTGCCAGCAGCTTAGGGCAGGGCAACACTGAAGCTTTCTTT. The encoded protein is CASSLGQGNTEAFF. The rearrangement uses TRBV7-9 and TRBJ1-1; D may be TRBD1 (5 bases). V lost 1 base and J lost 2, with 8 bases in between. Germline V lookup: CDR1 SEHNR, CDR2 FQNEAQ (reference sequence). The CDR3 has 14 residues.